This is a list of T cell receptor beta chains from one sample in a study of control samples from healthy donors and cancer patients. Clones were sequenced by immunoSEQ multiplex PCR, and TCRdb holds only the in-frame ones, with some missing. Of roughly 73,000 clones listed, almost 95% are singletons. The sample taken for sequencing was blood. The receptors shown here come from a woman in her fifties or sixties in good health. The CDR3 runs from the conserved cysteine through the conserved F or W. A D gene is named only where the DNA matches it firmly. A row's size may be missing; if present it is once, few, many or a size class.

cdr3_nt cdr3_aa clone_size v_call d_call j_call
TGTGCCAGCAGCGGGGGGACAGGGTGGAGCGAGCAGTACTTC CASSGGTGWSEQYF . TRBV5-4 TRBD1 TRBJ2-7
TGTGCCAGCAGCAAAGAGGAGGAAACAGGGAGAAACACCATATATTTT CASSKEEETGRNTIYF . TRBV21-1 . TRBJ1-3
TGTGCCAGCAGCGTAGGGACCGGGGCGGACACCGGGGAGCTGTTTTTT CASSVGTGADTGELFF . TRBV9 . TRBJ2-2
TGTGCCAGCAGTTCTACCATGAACACTGAAGCTTTCTTT CASSSTMNTEAFF . TRBV12-3/TRBV12-4 . TRBJ1-1
TGTGCCAGCAGCTTGGAGGCGAACACTGAAGCTTTCTTT CASSLEANTEAFF . TRBV5-6 . TRBJ1-1
TGTGCCAGCAGTGAATGGGGTCGAGCGGGAGTAGGGGCCGGGGAGCTGTTTTTT CASSEWGRAGVGAGELFF . TRBV2 TRBD2 TRBJ2-2
TGTGCCAGCAGCGACTATGCGCAGGGAGAGGATAGCAATCAGCCCCAGCATTTT CASSDYAQGEDSNQPQHF . TRBV9 . TRBJ1-5
TGTGCCAGCAGTTCCCGACAGGGGGCCAGTACAGATACGCAGTATTTT CASSSRQGASTDTQYF . TRBV28 TRBD1 TRBJ2-3
TGCGCCAGCAGCGTCGGGGACAACTCTGGAAACACCATATATTTT CASSVGDNSGNTIYF . TRBV5-1 . TRBJ1-3
TGTGCCAGTAACATGGGGGACAGGGGTAACAATGAGCAGTTCTTC CASNMGDRGNNEQFF many TRBV19 TRBD1 TRBJ2-1
TGTGCCAGCAGCTTACAGGGTCAGCAGTACTTC CASSLQGQQYF . TRBV11-2 . TRBJ2-7
TGTGCCAGCAGCCCCCGGACCGACTCCTACGAGCAGTACTTC CASSPRTDSYEQYF once TRBV7-8 . TRBJ2-7
TGTGCCAGCAGCCACCCCGGGACAGGGGGCTATTTTGTTTTCAATGAGCAGTTCTTC CASSHPGTGGYFVFNEQFF . TRBV3-1/TRBV3-2 TRBD1 TRBJ2-1
TGCGCCAGCAAGGGGACTAGCGGGAGGGTCCACAATGAGCAGTTCTTC CASKGTSGRVHNEQFF . TRBV10-2 TRBD2 TRBJ2-1
TGCGCCAGCAGCTTCAACGAATACTCTGGAAACACCATATATTTT CASSFNEYSGNTIYF . TRBV5-1 . TRBJ1-3
TGTGCCAGCACCTTGACGGTCACCTACGAGCAGTACTTC CASTLTVTYEQYF few TRBV12-3/TRBV12-4 . TRBJ2-7
TGCAGCGTTCGGGCCCAACTGGAACAAGAGACCCAGTACTTC CSVRAQLEQETQYF few TRBV29-1 . TRBJ2-5
TGTGCCAGCAGCTTCGGGGAACTAGCGGGACACAATGAGCAGTTCTTC CASSFGELAGHNEQFF . TRBV11-3 TRBD2 TRBJ2-1
TGTGCCATCAGCCACCCTAGCACAGATACGCAGTATTTT CAISHPSTDTQYF . TRBV10-3 . TRBJ2-3
TGTGCCACCAGCATATTTCACGGGACGGTCGTCAAAGGGTCTAGCAATCAGCCCCAGCATTTT CATSIFHGTVVKGSSNQPQHF . TRBV15 . TRBJ1-5
TGTGCCAGCAGCCCCCAAAACACCGGGGAGCTGTTTTTT CASSPQNTGELFF . TRBV28 . TRBJ2-2
TGTGCCAGCTCACCACCGGGGGAAACAGATACGCAGTATTTT CASSPPGETDTQYF . TRBV18 . TRBJ2-3
TGTGCCACCAGCAGAGTGATAGCCAAAAACATTCAGTACTTC CATSRVIAKNIQYF . TRBV15 . TRBJ2-4
TGTGCCAGCAGTTTAAGGCCCTTTGTGGGCGCCAACCGTAAAGCTTTCTTT CASSLRPFVGANRKAFF . TRBV28 . TRBJ1-1
TGCGCCAGCAGCCAAGAGAGAGGGGGGGACCAGTTGAACCAAGAGACCCAGTACTTC CASSQERGGDQLNQETQYF . TRBV4-3 . TRBJ2-5
TGTGCCAGTACCAATACAGGGATCGGTCAGCCCCAGCATTTT CASTNTGIGQPQHF . TRBV19 . TRBJ1-5
TGTGCCAGCAGCCCTACTAGAGCATCGGGCTATGGCTACACCTTC CASSPTRASGYGYTF . TRBV28 . TRBJ1-2
TGTGCCAGCAGCCCCCTGGATAGCGGCAACTACGAGCAGTACTTC CASSPLDSGNYEQYF many TRBV7-2 . TRBJ2-7
TGTGCCAGCAGTTTGTCAGGGATAGGGCCCCAGCATTTT CASSLSGIGPQHF . TRBV27 . TRBJ1-5
TGTGCCAGCTCATCCCTGAGACGCAACACTGAAGCTTTCTTT CASSSLRRNTEAFF . TRBV18 . TRBJ1-1
TGTGCCAGTATAAACGGGCAAGCTGGAAACACCATATATTTT CASINGQAGNTIYF . TRBV19 . TRBJ1-3
TGTGCCATCAGTGAGTCAACAGGCGGGGGGGAGACCCAGTACTTC CAISESTGGGETQYF . TRBV10-3 TRBD2 TRBJ2-5
TGTGCCAGCACGGAAATCGGCGGTACGCAGTATTTT CASTEIGGTQYF . TRBV11-2 . TRBJ2-3